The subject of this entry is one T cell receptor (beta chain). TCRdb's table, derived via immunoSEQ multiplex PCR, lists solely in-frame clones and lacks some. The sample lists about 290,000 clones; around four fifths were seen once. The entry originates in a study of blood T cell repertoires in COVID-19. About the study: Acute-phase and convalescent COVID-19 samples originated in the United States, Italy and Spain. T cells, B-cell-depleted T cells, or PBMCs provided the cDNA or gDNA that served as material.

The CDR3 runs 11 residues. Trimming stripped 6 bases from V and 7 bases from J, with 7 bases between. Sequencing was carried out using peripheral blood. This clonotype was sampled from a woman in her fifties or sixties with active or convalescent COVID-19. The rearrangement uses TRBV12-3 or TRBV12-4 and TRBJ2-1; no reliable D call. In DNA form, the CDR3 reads TGTGCCAGCAGGGTAGTAAATGAGCAGTTCTTC. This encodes CASRVVNEQFF.